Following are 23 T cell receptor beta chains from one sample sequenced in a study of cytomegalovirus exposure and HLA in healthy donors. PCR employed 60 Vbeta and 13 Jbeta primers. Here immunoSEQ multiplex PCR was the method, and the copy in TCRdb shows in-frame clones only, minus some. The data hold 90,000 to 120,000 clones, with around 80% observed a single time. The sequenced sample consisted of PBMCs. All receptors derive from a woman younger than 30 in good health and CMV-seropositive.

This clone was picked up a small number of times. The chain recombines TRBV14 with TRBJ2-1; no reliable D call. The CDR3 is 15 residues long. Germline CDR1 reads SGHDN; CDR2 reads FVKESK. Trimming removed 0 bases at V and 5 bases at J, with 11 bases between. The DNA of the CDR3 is TGTGCCAGCAGCCAAGATTGGCAGACTCACAATGAGCAGTTCTTC. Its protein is CASSQDWQTHNEQFF.

CDR3 sequence: CATSRRGEPTDTQYF. CDR3 bases: TGTGCCACCAGCAGACGGGGAGAACCCACAGATACGCAGTATTTT. The rearrangement uses TRBV15 and TRBJ2-3; D perhaps matches TRBD2 (5 bases). The CDR3 is 15 residues long. The germline gives CDR1 LNHNV, CDR2 YYDKDF (reference sequence). Trimming cost V 2 bases and J 2 bases, with 11 bases left between them.

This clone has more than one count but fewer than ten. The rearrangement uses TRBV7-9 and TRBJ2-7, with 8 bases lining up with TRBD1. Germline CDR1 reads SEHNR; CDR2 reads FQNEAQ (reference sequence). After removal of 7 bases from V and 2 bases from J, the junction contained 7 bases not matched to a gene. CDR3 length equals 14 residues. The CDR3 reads CASIKDRGAYEQYF. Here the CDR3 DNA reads TGTGCCAGCATCAAAGACAGGGGTGCCTACGAGCAGTACTTC. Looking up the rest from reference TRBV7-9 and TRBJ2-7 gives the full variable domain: DTGVSQNPRHKITKRGQNVTFRCDPISEHNRLYWYRQTLGQGPEFLTYFQNEAQLEKSRLLSDRFSAERPKGSFSTLEIQRTEQGDSAMYLCASIKDRGAYEQYFGPGTRLTVT.

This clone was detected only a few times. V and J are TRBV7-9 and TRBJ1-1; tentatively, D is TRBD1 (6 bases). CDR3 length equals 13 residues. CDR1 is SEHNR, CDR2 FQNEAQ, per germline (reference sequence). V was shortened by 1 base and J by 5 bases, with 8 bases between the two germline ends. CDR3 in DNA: TGTGCCAGCAGCTTAGGGGGGACAACTGAAGCTTTCTTT. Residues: CASSLGGTTEAFF.

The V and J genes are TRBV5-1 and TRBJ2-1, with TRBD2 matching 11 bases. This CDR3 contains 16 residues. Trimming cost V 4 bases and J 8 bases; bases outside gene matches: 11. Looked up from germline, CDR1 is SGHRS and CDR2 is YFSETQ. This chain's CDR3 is CASSEILAGVGDEQFF. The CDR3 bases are TGCGCCAGCAGCGAAATACTAGCGGGAGTCGGCGATGAGCAGTTCTTC.

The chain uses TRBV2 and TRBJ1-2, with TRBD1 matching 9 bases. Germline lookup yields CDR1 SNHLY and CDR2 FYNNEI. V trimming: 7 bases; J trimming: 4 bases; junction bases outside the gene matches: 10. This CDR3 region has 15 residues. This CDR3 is CASTGQGFGVYGYTF. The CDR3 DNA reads TGTGCCAGCACGGGACAGGGTTTCGGCGTCTATGGCTACACCTTC.

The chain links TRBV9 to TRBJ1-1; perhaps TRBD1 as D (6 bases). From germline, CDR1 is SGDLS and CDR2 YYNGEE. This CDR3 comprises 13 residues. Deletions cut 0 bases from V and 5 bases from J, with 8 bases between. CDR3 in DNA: TGTGCCAGCAGCGTAGACAGGGCTACTGAAGCTTTCTTT. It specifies CASSVDRATEAFF. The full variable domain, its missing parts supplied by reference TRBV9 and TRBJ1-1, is DSGVTQTPKHLITATGQRVTLRCSPRSGDLSVYWYQQSLDQGLQFLIQYYNGEERAKGNILERFSAQQFPDLHSELNLSSLELGDSALYFCASSVDRATEAFFGQGTRLTVV.

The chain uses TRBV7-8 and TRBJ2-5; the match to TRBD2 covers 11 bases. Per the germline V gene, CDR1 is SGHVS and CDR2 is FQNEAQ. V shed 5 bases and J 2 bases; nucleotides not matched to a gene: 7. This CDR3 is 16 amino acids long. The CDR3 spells CASSQGVAGGQETQYF. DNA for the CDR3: TGTGCCAGCAGCCAGGGGGTAGCGGGAGGGCAAGAGACCCAGTACTTC.

CDR3 sequence reads: CASSWTSGSNEQFF. For the CDR3, the DNA is TGTGCCAGCAGTTGGACTAGCGGGAGTAATGAGCAGTTCTTC. The chain recombines TRBV2 with TRBJ2-1; 13 positions agree with TRBD2. Germline V lookup: CDR1 SNHLY, CDR2 FYNNEI. J lost 7 bases, V lost 5 bases, and 2 bases had no gene match. The CDR3 runs to 14 residues.

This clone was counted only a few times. This chain's CDR3 is CASSLTQAGVNEQFF. The CDR3 region has the DNA TGTGCCAGCAGCTTAACTCAAGCGGGAGTCAATGAGCAGTTCTTC. The V gene is TRBV7-3, the J gene TRBJ2-1; 8 bases are shared with TRBD2. Trimming removed 0 bases from V and 6 bases from J; junction bases left unmatched: 4. Per the germline V gene, CDR1 is SGHTA and CDR2 is FQGTGA. The CDR3 length is 15 residues.

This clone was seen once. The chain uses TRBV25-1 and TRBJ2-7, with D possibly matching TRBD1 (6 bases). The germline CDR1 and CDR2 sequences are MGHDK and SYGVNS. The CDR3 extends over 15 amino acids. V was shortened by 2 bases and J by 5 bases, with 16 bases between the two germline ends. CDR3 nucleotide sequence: TGTGCCAGCAGTGAAAGAACAGGGTCCTACGACGAGCAGTACTTC. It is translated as CASSERTGSYDEQYF.

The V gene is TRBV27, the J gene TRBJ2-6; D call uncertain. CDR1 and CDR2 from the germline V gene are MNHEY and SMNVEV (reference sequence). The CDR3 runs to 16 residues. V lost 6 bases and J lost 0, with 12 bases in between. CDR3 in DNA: TGTGCCAGCAGCCTTCAATTCGGCTCTGGGGCCAACGTCCTGACTTTC. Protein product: CASSLQFGSGANVLTF.

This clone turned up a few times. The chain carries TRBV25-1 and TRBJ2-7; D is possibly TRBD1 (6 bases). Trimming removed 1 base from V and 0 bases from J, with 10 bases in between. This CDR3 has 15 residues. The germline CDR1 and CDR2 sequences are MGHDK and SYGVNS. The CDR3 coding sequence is TGTGCCAGCAGTGAATCGGTGGGGGCCTCCTACGAGCAGTACTTC. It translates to CASSESVGASYEQYF.

CDR3 nucleotide sequence: TGTGCCAGCTCACCATGGACAGGAGAAGGCTACACCTTC. It is translated as CASSPWTGEGYTF. V usage is TRBV18 and J usage is TRBJ1-2; TRBD1 matches at 7 bases. This CDR3 has 13 amino acids. Germline values: CDR1 KGHSH, CDR2 LQKENI. V gave up 2 bases and J gave up 8 bases; unmatched junction bases: 5.

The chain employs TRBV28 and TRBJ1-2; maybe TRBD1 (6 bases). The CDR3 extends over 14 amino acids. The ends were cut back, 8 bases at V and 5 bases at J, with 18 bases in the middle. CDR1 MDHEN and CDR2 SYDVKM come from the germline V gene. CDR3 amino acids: CASLPGGLGYGYTF. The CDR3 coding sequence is TGTGCCAGCCTCCCCGGGGGGCTGGGGTATGGCTACACCTTC.

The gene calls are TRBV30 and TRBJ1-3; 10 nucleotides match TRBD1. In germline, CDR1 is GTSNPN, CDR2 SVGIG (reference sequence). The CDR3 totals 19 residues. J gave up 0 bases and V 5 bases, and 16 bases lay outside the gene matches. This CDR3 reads CAWGGWSGTGEDSGNTIYF. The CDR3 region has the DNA TGTGCCTGGGGTGGGTGGTCTGGGACAGGGGAGGACTCTGGAAACACCATATATTTT. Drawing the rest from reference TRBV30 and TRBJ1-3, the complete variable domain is SQTIHQWPATLVQPVGSPLSLECTVEGTSNPNLYWYRQAAGRGLQLLFYSVGIGQISSEVPQNLSASRPQDRQFILSSKKLLLSDSGFYLCAWGGWSGTGEDSGNTIYFGEGSWLTVV.

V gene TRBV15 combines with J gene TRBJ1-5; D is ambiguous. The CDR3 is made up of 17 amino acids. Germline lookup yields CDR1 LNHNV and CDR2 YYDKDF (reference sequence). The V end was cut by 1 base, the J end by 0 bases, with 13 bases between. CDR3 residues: CATSRGGIRLSNQPQHF. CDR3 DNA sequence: TGTGCCACCAGCAGAGGAGGGATACGTCTTAGCAATCAGCCCCAGCATTTT.

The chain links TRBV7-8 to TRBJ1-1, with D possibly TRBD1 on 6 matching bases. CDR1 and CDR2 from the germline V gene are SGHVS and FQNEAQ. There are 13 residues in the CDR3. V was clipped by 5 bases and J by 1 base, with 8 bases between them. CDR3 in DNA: TGTGCCAGCAGCCGAGGGGGGAACACTGAAGCTTTCTTT. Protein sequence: CASSRGGNTEAFF. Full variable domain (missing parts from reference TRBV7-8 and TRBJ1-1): GAGVSQSPRYKVAKRGQDVALRCDPISGHVSLFWYQQALGQGPEFLTYFQNEAQLDKSGLPSDRFFAERPEGSVSTLKIQRTQQEDSAVYLCASSRGGNTEAFFGQGTRLTVV.

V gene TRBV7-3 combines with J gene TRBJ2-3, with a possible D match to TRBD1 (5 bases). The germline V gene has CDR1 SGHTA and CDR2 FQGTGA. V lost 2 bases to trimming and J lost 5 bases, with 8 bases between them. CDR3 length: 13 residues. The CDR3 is CASSLWGGDTQYF. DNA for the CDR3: TGTGCCAGCAGCTTATGGGGCGGAGATACGCAGTATTTT.

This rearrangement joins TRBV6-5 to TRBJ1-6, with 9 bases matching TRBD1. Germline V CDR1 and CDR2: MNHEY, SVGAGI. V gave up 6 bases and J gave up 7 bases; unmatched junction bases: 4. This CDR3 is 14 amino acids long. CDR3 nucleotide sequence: TGTGCCAGCAGGGGACAGGGTCAAAATTCACCCCTCCACTTT. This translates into CASRGQGQNSPLHF.

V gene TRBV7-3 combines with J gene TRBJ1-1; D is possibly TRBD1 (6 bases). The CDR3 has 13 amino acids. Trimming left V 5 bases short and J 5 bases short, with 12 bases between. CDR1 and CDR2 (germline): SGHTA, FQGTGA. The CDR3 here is CASSIQGRTEAFF. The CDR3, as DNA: TGTGCCAGCAGCATACAGGGAAGGACTGAAGCTTTCTTT.

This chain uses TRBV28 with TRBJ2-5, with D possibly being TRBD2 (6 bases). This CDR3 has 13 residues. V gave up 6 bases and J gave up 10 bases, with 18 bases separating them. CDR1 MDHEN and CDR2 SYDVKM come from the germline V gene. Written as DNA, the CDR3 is TGTGCCAGCAGGGGGACTGGGGGGTTGAGCCAGTACTTC. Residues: CASRGTGGLSQYF.

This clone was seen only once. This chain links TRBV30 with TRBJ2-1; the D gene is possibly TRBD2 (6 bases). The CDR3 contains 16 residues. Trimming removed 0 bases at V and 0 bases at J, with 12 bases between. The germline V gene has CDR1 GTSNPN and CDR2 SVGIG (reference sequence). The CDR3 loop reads CAWSVPLANSYNEQFF. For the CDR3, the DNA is TGTGCCTGGAGTGTACCCCTAGCGAACTCCTACAATGAGCAGTTCTTC.